This TCR beta chain was sequenced for a study of blood T cell repertoires in COVID-19. Assay used: immunoSEQ multiplex PCR; TCRdb lists only in-frame clones, some missing. The table records fewer than 250,000 clones, 65% to 85% of them present only once. Residents of around 24 US areas, aged roughly 18 to 89 years, made up the participants. Cohorts were assigned according to the clinical history that participants reported. Recovery meant two consecutive negative NP/OP PCR tests, professional clearance, or resolved symptoms. This CDR3 comprises 16 residues. CDR1 SGHDN and CDR2 FVKESK come from the germline V gene. J lost 2 bases, V lost 4 bases, and 7 bases had no gene match.

This TCR was recovered from a woman in her thirties who had recovered from COVID-19. Sequencing was done on a sample of PBMCs or T cells enriched from blood (not recorded which). The rearrangement links TRBV14 to TRBJ2-2; the match to TRBD2 covers 7 bases. CDR3 DNA sequence: TGTGCCAGCAGCCGACCCGGGACTAAAAACACCGGGGAGCTGTTTTTT. It specifies CASSRPGTKNTGELFF.